This T cell receptor (beta chain) was documented in a study of technical replicates of blood from a handful of donors. Deletions cut 1 base from V and 2 bases from J, with 10 bases between. The CDR3 length is 15 residues. Per germline, CDR1 MGHRA and CDR2 YSYEKL. This clone came up once. Assay: immunoSEQ multiplex PCR; the TCRdb copy retains only in-frame clones and omits some. The table has about 100,000 clones, approximately 96% seen once; the top ten hold around 0.24%. The chain combines TRBV4-1 with TRBJ2-3; D is unresolved. The sample taken for sequencing was T cells isolated from PBMCs. The origin of this receptor is a human donor in good health. CDR3 DNA: TGCGCCAGCAGCCAAGTGGCCATATCCACAGATACGCAGTATTTT. This translates into CASSQVAISTDTQYF.